This TCR beta chain was captured in a study of blood T cell repertoires in COVID-19. Study summary: The origin of the acute and convalescent COVID-19 samples was the United States, Italy and Spain.

Clones were sequenced by immunoSEQ multiplex PCR, and TCRdb holds only the in-frame ones, with some missing. This sample has approximately 250,000 clones, with 70% to 90% found just once. The CDR3 has 16 amino acids. The V gene end was trimmed by 3 bases and the J gene end by 0 bases; junction bases not matched to a gene: 2. Germline V gene sequence: CDR1 KGHDR, CDR2 SFDVKD. The chain combines TRBV24-1 with TRBJ2-3; 10 bases align to TRBD2. The source material was PBMCs or T cells enriched from blood (not recorded which). This TCR was recovered from a woman aged 40 to 55 with acute COVID-19. The CDR3 DNA is TGTGCCACCAGTGATACTAGCGGGACTAGCACAGATACGCAGTATTTT. Its protein is CATSDTSGTSTDTQYF.